This T cell receptor (beta chain) emerged from a study of identifying expanded T cells in peripheral blood. Study conclusions and caveats: Across healthy donors, higher total template counts meant significantly greater approximately two-week count variance. Technical replicates showed roughly 1.2 changed clones; two weeks around 15; four weeks 19.

About this clone: The antigen remains undetermined.

Healthy donors had no documented immune events, such as infections, while sampled. Sequencing was performed with immunoSEQ multiplex PCR; in TCRdb, only in-frame clones are kept and a portion is missing. In the table there are tens of thousands of clones, 84% of which are singletons. In germline, CDR1 is SGDLS, CDR2 YYNGEE. The CDR3 totals 15 residues. V lost 0 bases and J 4 bases, leaving 12 bases between the germline ends. Sequencing input: blood. This TCR came from a person aged 18-70 years in good health. The V call is TRBV9, the J call TRBJ2-3; tentative D call: TRBD2 (6 bases). The CDR3 sequence is CASSVAGTSPDTQYF. The CDR3 nucleotides read TGTGCCAGCAGCGTAGCTGGAACTAGCCCAGATACGCAGTATTTT.